Below are 25 T cell receptor beta chains sequenced from a single sample in a study of blood T cells in healthy people across ages (dated by TCRdb to between 2015 and 2016). The library relied on 5' RACE. Instrument on record: Illumina HiSeq 2500. The second PCR ran for roughly 7 to 11 cycles and used a J-beta primer mix along with a sample-barcoded 5' primer. TCRdb passed the public sequencing reads through fastp at Q25 and MiXCR, retaining productive beta sequences. CDR3 protein duplicates are merged, each entry listing the most common genes and DNA. Here the sample has about 640,000 distinct CDR3 sequences; around three fifths occur a single time. The top ten constitute approximately 40% of the sample. Sequencing input: blood. The receptors derive from a man in his 60s in good health.

There are many counts of this clonotype. The chain links TRBV20-1 to TRBJ2-7; 10 bases map to TRBD2. This CDR3 spans 18 amino acids. Germline assignment: CDR1 DFQATT and CDR2 SNEGSKA (reference sequence). Trimming removed 5 bases from V and 0 bases from J; junction bases left unmatched: 16. The CDR3 spells CSAPGGASGGSSSYEQYF. CDR3 in DNA: TGCAGTGCTCCCGGAGGTGCTAGCGGGGGATCGAGCTCCTACGAGCAGTACTTC.

The rearrangement links TRBV25-1 to TRBJ2-3; 12 nucleotides match TRBD2. The CDR3 totals 16 residues. Trimming cost V 11 bases and J 2 bases; bases outside gene matches: 11. Germline CDR1 MGHDK, CDR2 SYGVNS. CDR3 nucleotide sequence: TGTGCCGGTGGACTAGCGGGAACCTCGTACACAGATACGCAGTATTTT. Its protein product is CAGGLAGTSYTDTQYF.

The genes are TRBV29-1 and TRBJ1-1; D remains ambiguous. The length of the CDR3 is 13 residues. Trimming took off 0 bases at V and 4 bases at J, with 9 bases between the two ends. Germline V CDR1 and CDR2: SQVTM, ANQGSEA. CDR3 loop: CSVEEDGGTEAFF. The CDR3 bases are TGCAGCGTTGAAGAGGACGGAGGCACTGAAGCTTTCTTT.

The V call is TRBV4-1, the J call TRBJ1-2; possibly TRBD1 for D (6 bases). CDR1 is MGHRA and CDR2 is YSYEKL in the germline V gene. Trimming stripped 0 bases from V and 4 bases from J, with 18 bases between. This CDR3 contains 17 residues. CDR3 coding DNA: TGCGCCAGCAGCCAAGATTCGCGGGCAGGGGATGGCTATGGCTACACCTTC. Protein product: CASSQDSRAGDGYGYTF.

The gene calls are TRBV3-1 and TRBJ2-7; D possibly corresponds to TRBD2 (5 bases). Germline CDR1 is LGHDT and CDR2 is YNNKEL (reference sequence). V was trimmed by 0 bases and J by 0 bases, leaving 12 bases between them. The CDR3 runs to 16 residues. The CDR3 here is CASSQEDRGASYEQYF. In DNA, the CDR3 is TGTGCCAGCAGCCAAGAAGACCGGGGTGCCTCCTACGAGCAGTACTTC.

This clonotype has a handful of counts. In nucleotides, the CDR3 is TGCAGTAGCGGTGACAGTAAAGAAGCTTTCTTT. It codes for CSSGDSKEAFF. The genes are TRBV20-1 and TRBJ1-1; D possibly corresponds to TRBD1 (5 bases). Looked up from germline, CDR1 is DFQATT and CDR2 is SNEGSKA (reference sequence). V lost 8 bases to trimming and J lost 8 bases, with 15 bases between them. This CDR3 spans 11 amino acids.

The chain joins TRBV6-1 to TRBJ1-2; D remains ambiguous. The CDR3 runs to 14 residues. The V gene's germline CDR1 is MNHNS and CDR2 SASEGT. Trimming took 1 base from V and 4 from J, leaving 10 bases between them. This chain's CDR3 is CASSEEGRGYGYTF. The DNA of the CDR3 is TGTGCCAGCAGTGAAGAGGGCAGAGGCTATGGCTACACCTTC.

The chain employs TRBV29-1 and TRBJ2-1; perhaps TRBD1 as D (5 bases). This CDR3 is built from 12 residues. Germline-derived CDR1 and CDR2 are SQVTM and ANQGSEA. Deletions cut 7 bases from V and 8 bases from J, with 15 bases between. In DNA form, the CDR3 reads TGCAGCGCCAAACAGGCCGGGCATGAGCAGTTCTTC. Translated: CSAKQAGHEQFF.

The chain is built from TRBV4-2 and TRBJ1-1; D uncertain. The germline V and J ends were trimmed by 1 base and 1 base, with 7 bases remaining between them. There are 14 residues in the CDR3. CDR1 and CDR2 (germline): LGHNA, YNFKEQ. The CDR3 DNA is TGTGCCAGCAGCCAAGTGGGTCCGAACACTGAAGCTTTCTTT. This codes for CASSQVGPNTEAFF.

The rearrangement joins TRBV4-1 to TRBJ2-3; 11 positions agree with TRBD2. Looked up from germline, CDR1 is MGHRA and CDR2 is YSYEKL. This CDR3 has 17 residues. J lost 1 base, V lost 0 bases, and 3 bases had no gene match. CDR3 sequence (DNA): TGCGCCAGCAGCCAAGAACGACTAGCGGGGCGCACAGATACGCAGTATTTT. The encoded protein is CASSQERLAGRTDTQYF.

This clonotype appeared a few times. The chain couples TRBV20-1 to TRBJ1-1; 8 positions agree with TRBD1. V lost 0 bases and J lost 5; bases outside the gene matches: 8. From germline, CDR1 is DFQATT and CDR2 SNEGSKA (reference sequence). This CDR3 is built from 15 residues. CDR3 in amino acids: CSARDKNRGGTEAFF. Here the CDR3 DNA reads TGCAGTGCTAGAGATAAGAACAGGGGGGGGACTGAAGCTTTCTTT.

The gene calls are TRBV23-1 and TRBJ2-4; TRBD1 agrees at 8 bases. TRBV23-1 is marked as an open reading frame, function uncertain. V gave up 4 bases and J gave up 13 bases; unmatched junction bases: 3. The CDR3 has 11 residues. CDR3 in amino acids: CASSRTGMQYF. For the CDR3, the DNA is TGCGCCAGCAGTCGGACAGGGATGCAGTACTTC.

This rearrangement joins TRBV7-9 to TRBJ1-6; D perhaps matches TRBD1 (5 bases). From germline, CDR1 is SEHNR and CDR2 FQNEAQ (reference sequence). V gave up 8 bases and J gave up 9 bases, with 17 bases separating them. The CDR3 has 14 residues. CDR3 sequence (DNA): TGTGCCAGCGGGACCGGGGGAGTACCTTCACCCCTCCACTTT. Protein sequence: CASGTGGVPSPLHF.

A note on this clonotype: The germline gene is not matched at one end of the junction; a read error may be the cause. The chain carries TRBV7-2 and TRBJ2-5, with D perhaps TRBD2 (6 bases). CDR1 is SGHTA and CDR2 is FQGNSA in the germline V gene. This CDR3 contains 15 residues. Here the CDR3 DNA reads TGTGTCAGCAGTGGGGACGCCCACGCGGGAAAGACCCAGTACTTC. This encodes CVSSGDAHAGKTQYF.

J is TRBJ2-4 and V is TRBV25-1, with TRBD2 as a possible D gene (6 bases). The J call may not be correct, given that the DNA end is closer to TRBJ2-7. Per germline, CDR1 MGHDK and CDR2 SYGVNS. This CDR3 has 13 amino acids. CDR3: CASSERRGDEQYF. CDR3 nucleotide sequence: TGTGCCAGCAGTGAAAGGCGGGGTGACGAGCAGTACTTC.

The CDR3 coding sequence is TGTGCCAGCAGTTACGCCAGGAGGGGAAACATTCAGTACTTC. This gives the protein CASSYARRGNIQYF. The rearrangement uses TRBV6-5 and TRBJ2-4, with D perhaps matching TRBD2 (6 bases). CDR3 length equals 14 residues. V was shortened by 2 bases and J by 6 bases, with 11 bases between the two germline ends. The germline CDR1 and CDR2 sequences are MNHEY and SVGAGI.

The gene calls are TRBV7-2 and TRBJ2-7, with 7 bases that match TRBD1. CDR3 size: 15 residues. Germline CDR1 and CDR2: SGHTA and FQGNSA. The V gene end was trimmed by 5 bases and the J gene end by 3 bases; junction bases not matched to a gene: 10. CDR3 residues: CASSARGQDNYEQYF. Here the CDR3 DNA reads TGTGCCAGCAGCGCCCGCGGACAGGATAACTACGAGCAGTACTTC. Complete variable domain (other parts from reference TRBV7-2 and TRBJ2-7): GAGVSQSPSNKVTEKGKDVELRCDPISGHTALYWYRQSLGQGLEFLIYFQGNSAPDKSGLPSDRFSAERTGGSVSTLTIQRTQQEDSAVYLCASSARGQDNYEQYFGPGTRLTVT.

This sequence joins TRBV5-1 and TRBJ2-3; the match to TRBD2 covers 8 bases. CDR1 and CDR2 (germline): SGHRS, YFSETQ. The CDR3 sequence is 16 residues long. After removal of 0 bases from V and 3 bases from J, the junction contained 6 bases not matched to a gene. CDR3 in DNA: TGCGCCAGCAGCTTGGCGGGGTCTAGCGGGACAGATACGCAGTATTTT. Translated: CASSLAGSSGTDTQYF.

The chain joins TRBV6-5 to TRBJ2-3, with D perhaps given as TRBD1 or TRBD2 (6 bases each). From germline, CDR1 is MNHEY and CDR2 SVGAGI. CDR3 length equals 14 residues. The V end lost 10 bases, the J end lost 3 bases, and 17 bases lay between the germline ends. The DNA for the CDR3 is TGTGCCATCGGAATCCAGGGGAGGACAGATACGCAGTATTTT. Amino acid sequence: CAIGIQGRTDTQYF.

The gene calls are TRBV2 and TRBJ2-2; D is undetermined. CDR3 size: 14 residues. The germline V and J ends were trimmed by 4 bases and 8 bases, with 14 bases remaining between them. Germline lookup yields CDR1 SNHLY and CDR2 FYNNEI. The DNA for the CDR3 is TGTGCCAGCAGTGTGGTCCCTAGACCGGGGGAGCTGTTTTTT. Its protein is CASSVVPRPGELFF.

This clonotype was found a few times. The chain is built from TRBV29-1 and TRBJ2-1; D remains unclear. Trimming removed 1 base at V and 8 bases at J, with 9 bases between. This CDR3 has 12 residues. The germline V gene has CDR1 SQVTM and CDR2 ANQGSEA. The CDR3 bases are TGCAGCGTTGAAGGGCAGTTCTATGAGCAGTTCTTC. Translated: CSVEGQFYEQFF.

This clonotype has a handful of counts. An end of the junction does not agree with germline; a read error may underlie this. This chain links TRBV20-1 with TRBJ1-2; tentative D call: TRBD1 (5 bases). The length of the CDR3 is 13 residues. Germline V lookup: CDR1 DFQATT, CDR2 SNEGSKA (reference sequence). The CDR3 spells CSARDWDHYGYTF. The CDR3 bases are TGCAGTGCTAGAGATTGGGACCACTACGGCTACACCTTC.

V and J are TRBV11-2 and TRBJ2-3; no definite D call. Trimming took 4 bases from V and 1 from J, leaving 9 bases between them. The germline V gene has CDR1 SGHAT and CDR2 FQNNGV. This CDR3 region has 14 residues. Written as DNA, the CDR3 is TGTGCCAGCAGCTCCGACATAGGCACAGATACGCAGTATTTT. Translating gives CASSSDIGTDTQYF.

This clonotype was observed a few times. The chain joins TRBV5-1 to TRBJ2-5, with D unresolved. Germline V gene data show CDR1 as SGHRS and CDR2 as YFSETQ. The length of the CDR3 is 11 residues. The V gene lost 0 bases and the J gene lost 10 bases, with 7 bases spanning the gap. In nucleotides, the CDR3 is TGCGCCAGCAGCTTGGACAGCGACCAGTACTTC. Translating gives CASSLDSDQYF.

The V and J genes are TRBV10-1 and TRBJ2-7; D is ambiguous. The germline V gene has CDR1 WNHNN and CDR2 SYGVQD (reference sequence). Trimming cost V 2 bases and J 1 base, with 12 bases left between them. The CDR3 loop spans 15 amino acids. CDR3 sequence reads: CASSESPPGSYEQYF. DNA for the CDR3: TGCGCCAGCAGTGAGAGTCCCCCAGGATCCTACGAGCAGTACTTC.